What follows are 30 T cell receptor beta chains derived from one specimen sequenced in a study of CD8 T cells in ankylosing spondylitis. One entry per CDR3 protein results from TCRdb running MiXCR on the 5' RACE reads. The sample contains 130,000 or so distinct CDR3 sequences, over 6.5% of which appear only once. Input material: blood, either unsorted or a sorted T cell fraction (not recorded which). These receptors were taken from a male donor with ankylosing spondylitis or in good health (not recorded which).

This clonotype appeared a single time. A much larger clone differs by one base, so this may be a read error. V and J are TRBV30 and TRBJ2-2; tentatively, D is TRBD2 (7 bases). The germline CDR1 and CDR2 sequences are GTSNPN and SVGIG (reference sequence). The CDR3 is 14 amino acids. This CDR3 reads CARRIRGAGGELFF. DNA for the CDR3: TGTGCCCGGAGGATACGGGGGGCTGGGGGGGAGCTGTTTTTT.

This clonotype has ten or more counts. The rearrangement joins TRBV20-1 to TRBJ2-7, with 7 bases identical to TRBD2. Germline V gene data show CDR1 as DFQATT and CDR2 as SNEGSKA (reference sequence). The CDR3 has 14 residues. Losses at the gene ends were 3 bases for V and 0 bases for J; bases not matched to a gene: 5. CDR3 coding DNA: TGCAGTGCTAGTCGGGCGGGAGCCTCCTACGAGCAGTACTTC. It specifies CSASRAGASYEQYF.

There are many counts of this clonotype. The CDR3 DNA reads as TGTGCCAGCAGCTATGGGGGGGGGGCAGGCACTGAAGCTTTCTTT. Translation gives CASSYGGGAGTEAFF. The chain uses TRBV7-9 and TRBJ1-1; D is possibly TRBD1 (6 bases). There are 15 residues in the CDR3. From germline, CDR1 is SEHNR and CDR2 FQNEAQ (reference sequence). The V end was cut by 4 bases, the J end by 4 bases, with 16 bases between.

This clonotype was recorded at least ten times. The chain carries TRBV7-8 and TRBJ2-1; D is perhaps TRBD1 (5 bases). V lost 0 bases, J lost 0 bases, and 15 bases lay in between. The CDR3 runs 18 residues. Germline V gives CDR1 SGHVS, CDR2 FQNEAQ. This CDR3 reads CASSLAEGAWDSYNEQFF. The CDR3 DNA is TGTGCCAGCAGCTTAGCGGAAGGGGCGTGGGACTCCTACAATGAGCAGTTCTTC.

This clonotype was observed at least ten times. V is TRBV5-1 and J is TRBJ2-5, with no clear D. This CDR3 is 13 amino acids long. From germline, CDR1 is SGHRS and CDR2 YFSETQ. V lost 3 bases and J 1 base, leaving 7 bases between the germline ends. The CDR3 spells CASSSGSQETQYF. The CDR3 DNA sequence: TGCGCCAGCAGCTCCGGGTCCCAAGAGACCCAGTACTTC.

This clonotype has a count of ten or more. The rearrangement links TRBV20-1 to TRBJ2-5; TRBD2 agrees at 9 bases. The trim removed 5 bases at V and 2 bases at J, leaving 9 bases unmatched. This CDR3 comprises 15 residues. The germline V gene has CDR1 DFQATT and CDR2 SNEGSKA (reference sequence). DNA for the CDR3: TGCAGTGCTCGCGGGACTAGCAGTTCGCAAGAGACCCAGTACTTC. Its protein product is CSARGTSSSQETQYF.

This chain uses TRBV5-1 with TRBJ1-2; 9 nucleotides agree with TRBD1. CDR1 and CDR2 from the germline V gene are SGHRS and YFSETQ. This CDR3 is 18 amino acids long. V shed 0 bases and J 4 bases; nucleotides not matched to a gene: 13. The DNA of the CDR3 is TGCGCCAGCAGCTTGGCCCTTTTCGGGACAGGGTCACGCTATGGCTACACCTTC. Translated, it gives CASSLALFGTGSRYGYTF.

The CDR3: CSASDGNSPLHF. As DNA, the CDR3 is TGCAGTGCTAGTGATGGAAATTCACCCCTCCACTTT. The chain is built from TRBV20-1 and TRBJ1-6; D unresolved. The ends were cut back, 3 bases at V and 7 bases at J, with 7 bases in the middle. This CDR3 is 12 amino acids long. Germline CDR1 is DFQATT and CDR2 is SNEGSKA (reference sequence).

This clonotype has at least ten counts. The chain joins TRBV6-6 to TRBJ2-1, with TRBD2 identical over 8 bases. The CDR3 loop spans 13 amino acids. The germline gives CDR1 MNHNY, CDR2 SVGAGI (reference sequence). The V gene end was trimmed by 7 bases and the J gene end by 8 bases; junction bases not matched to a gene: 7. CDR3 in amino acids: CASTLSGMDEQFF. CDR3 nucleotides: TGTGCCAGCACCCTTAGCGGGATGGATGAGCAGTTCTTC.

This clonotype came up many times. The V and J genes are TRBV7-8 and TRBJ2-3; perhaps TRBD1 as D (5 bases). Between the trimmed V and J ends, which lost 4 bases and 0 bases, there was a span of 17 bases. Per the germline V gene, CDR1 is SGHVS and CDR2 is FQNEAQ. The length of the CDR3 is 17 residues. CDR3 DNA: TGTGCCAGCAGCTCATGGAGTTTGGCAGGGAGCACAGATACGCAGTATTTT. The encoded protein is CASSSWSLAGSTDTQYF.

This clonotype was seen repeatedly, ten times or more. CDR3 sequence: CASHRQGEVNEQFF. The CDR3 nucleotides are TGTGCTAGTCACAGACAGGGGGAAGTGAATGAGCAGTTCTTC. The chain joins TRBV12-5 to TRBJ2-1; TRBD1 aligns across 9 bases. V gave up 8 bases and J gave up 7 bases; unmatched junction bases: 9. This CDR3 has 14 amino acids. CDR1 and CDR2 from the germline V gene are LGHNT and FRNRAP.

This clonotype was detected ten times or more. V is TRBV3-1 and J is TRBJ2-1; D is ambiguous. Germline CDR1 is LGHDT and CDR2 is YNNKEL (reference sequence). This CDR3 comprises 15 residues. V lost 0 bases and J 6 bases, leaving 12 bases between the germline ends. In DNA, the CDR3 is TGTGCCAGCAGCCAAGACTGGGTCCCAGCCAATGAGCAGTTCTTC. It encodes CASSQDWVPANEQFF.

In its sample, this clonotype was seen many times. The chain is built from TRBV7-2 and TRBJ1-4, with unresolved D. The CDR3 sequence is 15 residues long. CDR1 SGHTA and CDR2 FQGNSA come from the germline V gene. V was trimmed by 5 bases and J by 0 bases, leaving 10 bases between them. CDR3 nucleotide sequence: TGTGCCAGCAGCCCCTTCATCTCAACTAATGAAAAACTGTTTTTT. Its translation: CASSPFISTNEKLFF.

In its sample, this clonotype was seen many times. This chain uses TRBV4-3 with TRBJ2-1, with D perhaps TRBD2 (5 bases). CDR3 length: 17 residues. Trimming left V 0 bases short and J 3 bases short, with 15 bases between. Germline CDR1 reads LGHNA; CDR2 reads YSLEER. The CDR3 coding sequence is TGCGCCAGCAGCCAAGATGGGGATAGCGTCAACTACAATGAGCAGTTCTTC. It specifies CASSQDGDSVNYNEQFF.

This clonotype was recorded at least ten times. The CDR3 nucleotides read TGTGCCAGCAGTTTTCGGGGCGGGAGGGCCACTGATACGCAGTATTTT. Translating it yields CASSFRGGRATDTQYF. The rearrangement links TRBV12-3 or TRBV12-4 to TRBJ2-3; 9 nucleotides line up with TRBD2. J lost 6 bases, V lost 3 bases, and 10 bases had no gene match. CDR3 length: 16 residues.

This clonotype occurred many times. This rearrangement joins TRBV11-3 to TRBJ2-1; TRBD2 matches 11 bases. The J segment lost 9 bases and the V segment lost 0 bases, leaving 4 bases of the junction unmatched. The CDR3 contains 15 residues. Germline assignment: CDR1 SGHNT and CDR2 YENEEA. CDR3 sequence reads: CASSLDSGRDSEQFF. The CDR3 DNA reads TGTGCCAGCAGCTTAGATAGCGGGAGGGACAGTGAGCAGTTCTTC.

This clonotype was counted at least ten times. The CDR3 sequence is CASRPGISNQPQHF. Written as DNA, the CDR3 is TGTGCCAGCAGACCAGGGATCAGCAATCAGCCCCAGCATTTT. V gene TRBV12-3 or TRBV12-4 combines with J gene TRBJ1-5; D perhaps matches TRBD1 (5 bases). CDR3 length: 14 amino acids. Trimming took off 6 bases at V and 1 base at J, with 10 bases between the two ends.

The sample holds many counts of this clonotype. The chain uses TRBV6-1 and TRBJ2-3; 10 bases match TRBD2. This CDR3 comprises 14 residues. The trim removed 6 bases at V and 4 bases at J, leaving 4 bases unmatched. Germline V lookup: CDR1 MNHNS, CDR2 SASEGT. The CDR3 spells CASRESGGADTQYF. The CDR3 DNA follows: TGTGCCAGCAGAGAAAGCGGGGGGGCAGATACGCAGTATTTT.

This clonotype was observed at least ten times. The chain employs TRBV5-1 and TRBJ2-3; D might be TRBD2 (6 bases). This CDR3 has 15 amino acids. V lost 0 bases, J lost 3 bases, and 11 bases lay in between. CDR1 SGHRS and CDR2 YFSETQ come from the germline V gene. The CDR3 nucleotides are TGCGCCAGCAGCTTGGGACTAGAAGGGACAGATACGCAGTATTTT. It encodes CASSLGLEGTDTQYF.

This clonotype appeared many times. V and J are TRBV3-1 and TRBJ2-2, with a weak D call TRBD2 (6 bases). With 8 bases removed from V and 5 bases from J, the gap between germline ends came to 6 bases. Germline CDR1 and CDR2: LGHDT and YNNKEL (reference sequence). The CDR3 runs to 11 residues. For the CDR3, the DNA is TGTGCCAGCGGGGGGACCGGGGAGCTGTTTTTT. Translating it yields CASGGTGELFF. The full variable domain, completed using reference TRBV3-1 and TRBJ2-2, is DTAVSQTPKYLVTQMGNDKSIKCEQNLGHDTMYWYKQDSKKFLKIMFSYNNKELIINETVPNRFSPKSPDKAHLNLHINSLELGDSAVYFCASGGTGELFFGEGSRLTVL.

This clonotype was seen many times. The gene calls are TRBV5-1 and TRBJ1-2, with D possibly TRBD1 on 5 matching bases. The CDR3 extends over 15 amino acids. Germline V gene lookup returns CDR1 SGHRS and CDR2 YFSETQ. V lost 0 bases and J 2 bases, leaving 11 bases between the germline ends. The CDR3 is CASSLASGTNYGYTF. The CDR3 nucleotides read TGCGCCAGCAGCTTGGCTTCAGGGACCAACTATGGCTACACCTTC.

In this sample, this clonotype turned up many times. CDR3 in amino acids: CASIGQMNTEAFF. CDR3 in DNA: TGCGCCAGCATCGGTCAGATGAACACTGAAGCTTTCTTT. The J gene is TRBJ1-1, the V gene TRBV5-1; D is unresolved. This CDR3 spans 13 amino acids. V lost 6 bases and J lost 0, with 9 bases in between. Germline V gene data show CDR1 as SGHRS and CDR2 as YFSETQ.

The chain recombines TRBV20-1 with TRBJ2-1; 13 bases map to TRBD2. V shed 5 bases, J shed 7 bases, and the junction held 11 bases outside the gene matches. Germline CDR1 is DFQATT and CDR2 is SNEGSKA (reference sequence). The CDR3 contains 16 residues. The CDR3 DNA sequence: TGCAGTGCTGGCGGACTAGCGGGAGCCCTGGGGAATGAGCAGTTCTTC. Translation gives CSAGGLAGALGNEQFF.

The table lists this clonotype with many counts. The rearrangement joins TRBV10-3 to TRBJ2-5; D gene unclear. Germline-derived CDR1 and CDR2 are ENHRY and SYGVKD. V was shortened by 3 bases and J by 5 bases, with 4 bases between the two germline ends. This CDR3 has 11 residues. The CDR3 spells CAISDDETQYF. The CDR3 region has the DNA TGTGCCATCAGTGATGACGAGACCCAGTACTTC.

This clonotype showed up many times. The chain uses TRBV29-1 and TRBJ1-2; 11 positions match TRBD1. The V segment lost 8 bases and the J segment 3 bases; nucleotides outside the gene matches: 8. Germline V gene lookup returns CDR1 SQVTM and CDR2 ANQGSEA. CDR3 length: 14 amino acids. The CDR3 DNA reads as TGCAGCATATCCGGGACAGGGGGTGACTATGGCTACACCTTC. Residues: CSISGTGGDYGYTF.

This clonotype has at least ten counts. The chain joins TRBV5-1 to TRBJ2-5; 13 positions agree with TRBD2. With 3 bases clipped from V and 3 bases from J, the junction kept 5 bases outside the gene matches. Per the germline V gene, CDR1 is SGHRS and CDR2 is YFSETQ. The CDR3 spans 16 residues. The CDR3 is CASSSTGTSGEETQYF. CDR3 coding DNA: TGCGCCAGCAGCTCAACCGGGACTAGCGGGGAAGAGACCCAGTACTTC. The entire variable domain, with the rest obtained from reference TRBV5-1 and TRBJ2-5, is as follows: KAGVTQTPRYLIKTRGQQVTLSCSPISGHRSVSWYQQTPGQGLQFLFEYFSETQRNKGNFPGRFSGRQFSNSRSEMNVSTLELGDSALYLCASSSTGTSGEETQYFGPGTRLLVL.

In this sample, this clonotype turned up many times. The rearrangement links TRBV4-3 to TRBJ2-4, with TRBD2 matching 7 bases. The CDR3 contains 15 residues. Unmatched junction bases numbered 6, after V lost 0 bases and J lost 7 bases. Germline assignment: CDR1 LGHNA and CDR2 YSLEER. The CDR3 region is CASSQEWRGGNIQYF. CDR3 sequence (DNA): TGCGCCAGCAGCCAAGAGTGGCGGGGAGGGAACATTCAGTACTTC.

This clonotype was found many times. The chain links TRBV5-1 to TRBJ2-2, with D perhaps matching TRBD1 or TRBD2 (6 bases each). Trimming removed 3 bases at V and 1 base at J, with 13 bases between. The germline CDR1 and CDR2 sequences are SGHRS and YFSETQ. This CDR3 comprises 16 residues. CDR3 sequence: CASSSRGAENTGELFF. The DNA of the CDR3 is TGCGCCAGCAGCTCAAGGGGGGCTGAGAACACCGGGGAGCTGTTTTTT. Variable domain in full (rest from reference TRBV5-1 and TRBJ2-2): KAGVTQTPRYLIKTRGQQVTLSCSPISGHRSVSWYQQTPGQGLQFLFEYFSETQRNKGNFPGRFSGRQFSNSRSEMNVSTLELGDSALYLCASSSRGAENTGELFFGEGSRLTVL.

This clonotype showed up many times. The chain uses TRBV5-1 and TRBJ2-3; 14 bases match TRBD2. There are 18 residues in the CDR3. Per the germline V gene, CDR1 is SGHRS and CDR2 is YFSETQ. V dropped 4 bases and J dropped 4; count of bases not matched to a gene: 11. CDR3 protein: CASSEPGLAGVFADTQYF. As DNA, the CDR3 is TGCGCCAGCAGCGAACCGGGACTAGCGGGAGTGTTTGCAGATACGCAGTATTTT. The variable domain in full, with the rest retrieved from reference TRBV5-1 and TRBJ2-3, is KAGVTQTPRYLIKTRGQQVTLSCSPISGHRSVSWYQQTPGQGLQFLFEYFSETQRNKGNFPGRFSGRQFSNSRSEMNVSTLELGDSALYLCASSEPGLAGVFADTQYFGPGTRLTVL.

Worth noting for this clonotype: A much larger clone differs by one base, so this may be a read error. The J gene is TRBJ1-2, the V gene TRBV9; a weak D match, TRBD1 (6 bases). The CDR3 length is 15 residues. The germline gives CDR1 SGDLS, CDR2 YYNGEE. The CDR3 sequence: CASSVDPGTNYGYPF. CDR3 nucleotide sequence: TGTGCCAGCAGCGTAGACCCAGGGACAAACTATGGCTACCCCTTC.